The 18 T cell receptor beta chains in this list originate from one sample, sequenced in a study of siplizumab effects on memory and regulatory T cells. These receptors' targets are unknown. The authors kept the mixed lymphocyte reaction cells in coculture at 37°C for roughly six days. The method was immunoSEQ multiplex PCR; TCRdb's version includes in-frame clones alone and lacks a portion of them. Here the sample spans 15,000 to 20,000 clones, 44% being singletons. Sequenced sample: CFSE-low (dividing) CD4+ T cells sorted from an allogeneic mixed lymphocyte reaction. These receptors originate from a human donor in good health; the cells came from an allogeneic mixed lymphocyte reaction. Some clones in this sample may be carry-over from other donors' samples.

The rearrangement links TRBV18 to TRBJ2-2, with 7 bases aligning to TRBD1. CDR1 and CDR2 (germline): KGHSH, LQKENI. Trimming took 1 base from V and 5 from J; bases not matched to a gene: 7. CDR3 length equals 16 residues. The CDR3 spells CASSPRTGVMTGELFF. Written as DNA, the CDR3 is TGTGCCAGCTCACCACGAACAGGGGTGATGACCGGGGAGCTGTTTTTT.

This clone was detected a few times. The V gene is TRBV6-5, the J gene TRBJ2-7; D unresolved. This CDR3 is built from 12 residues. Germline V gene sequence: CDR1 MNHEY, CDR2 SVGAGI. V dropped 6 bases and J dropped 7 bases, with 13 bases sitting between them. The CDR3 region is CASSPPLWEQYF. CDR3 DNA: TGTGCCAGCAGCCCCCCTCTGTGGGAGCAGTACTTC.

The rearrangement uses TRBV10-2 and TRBJ1-2; TRBD1 agrees at 7 bases. V lost 6 bases and J lost 1; bases outside the gene matches: 5. Per the germline V gene, CDR1 is WSHSY and CDR2 is SAAADI. The CDR3 is made up of 14 amino acids. The CDR3, as DNA: TGCGCCAGCAGCCGACAGGGAGTTAACTATGGCTACACCTTC. This encodes CASSRQGVNYGYTF.

Comment on this clone: This specimen includes other DNA sequences encoding the same CDR3. The chain combines TRBV7-2 with TRBJ2-1; 9 bases agree with TRBD2. After removal of 1 base from V and 4 bases from J, the junction contained 5 bases not matched to a gene. CDR1 and CDR2 from the germline V gene are SGHTA and FQGNSA. The CDR3 covers 16 residues. The CDR3 DNA follows: TGTGCCAGCAGCTTAGTTCGACTAGCGGTTTACAATGAGCAGTTCTTC. Translating it yields CASSLVRLAVYNEQFF.

The V call is TRBV6-5, the J call TRBJ2-7; 9 bases are a match to TRBD1. The CDR3 runs 13 residues. Losses at the gene ends were 4 bases for V and 3 bases for J; bases not matched to a gene: 1. Per the germline V gene, CDR1 is MNHEY and CDR2 is SVGAGI. For the CDR3, the DNA is TGTGCCAGCAGTTGGGGACAGGGCTACGAGCAGTACTTC. This translates into CASSWGQGYEQYF.

This clone is medium-sized. The rearrangement links TRBV4-2 to TRBJ1-2, with D possibly TRBD1 on 6 matching bases. Germline V lookup: CDR1 LGHNA, CDR2 YNFKEQ. The CDR3 is 15 amino acids. Trimming left V 4 bases short and J 5 bases short, with 17 bases between. CDR3 in amino acids: CASSPGAAGGYGYTF. CDR3 nucleotide sequence: TGTGCCAGCAGCCCAGGGGCCGCGGGGGGATATGGCTACACCTTC.

This clone was seen a few times. The V gene is TRBV19, the J gene TRBJ2-2; TRBD2 is a possible D gene (5 bases). This CDR3 contains 17 residues. Looked up from germline, CDR1 is LNHDA and CDR2 is SQIVND (reference sequence). V lost 5 bases and J lost 4, with 20 bases in between. CDR3 loop: CASSSFGGGSFTGELFF. The CDR3 DNA sequence: TGTGCCAGTAGTTCATTCGGTGGTGGGAGTTTCACCGGGGAGCTGTTTTTT. Full variable domain (remainder filled in from reference TRBV19 and TRBJ2-2): DGGITQSPKYLFRKEGQNVTLSCEQNLNHDAMYWYRQDPGQGLRLIYYSQIVNDFQKGDIAEGYSVSREKKESFPLTVTSAQKNPTAFYLCASSSFGGGSFTGELFFGEGSRLTVL.

The rearrangement joins TRBV19 to TRBJ2-3; 11 bases map to TRBD2. J was trimmed by 5 bases and V by 3 bases; bases with no gene match: 1. The CDR3 loop spans 14 amino acids. CDR1 LNHDA and CDR2 SQIVND come from the germline V gene (reference sequence). The CDR3 sequence is CASSIGLAGDTQYF. The CDR3 DNA is TGTGCCAGTAGTATCGGACTAGCGGGAGATACGCAGTATTTT.

The chain combines TRBV5-1 with TRBJ1-5; a weak D match, TRBD1 (5 bases). In germline, CDR1 is SGHRS, CDR2 YFSETQ. With 0 bases removed from V and 2 bases from J, the gap between germline ends came to 12 bases. CDR3 length: 16 residues. Written as DNA, the CDR3 is TGCGCCAGCAGCTTGGGAGGGGCTTGGGGCAATCAGCCCCAGCATTTT. As protein: CASSLGGAWGNQPQHF.

The chain is built from TRBV10-3 and TRBJ2-7; TRBD1 matches at 8 bases. The germline V gene encodes CDR1 ENHRY and CDR2 SYGVKD. V lost 6 bases, J lost 3 bases, and 10 bases stayed unmatched. The CDR3 totals 15 residues. CDR3 sequence (DNA): TGTGCCATCAGCATAGGACAGGGAACTATCTACGAGCAGTACTTC. Translation gives CAISIGQGTIYEQYF.

This chain uses TRBV2 with TRBJ2-5; D is possibly TRBD1 (6 bases). Germline-derived CDR1 and CDR2 are SNHLY and FYNNEI. V was pared by 7 bases and J by 4 bases, with 10 bases between. CDR3 size: 12 residues. The CDR3 here is CASKETGETQYF. The DNA for the CDR3 is TGTGCCAGCAAGGAGACAGGAGAGACCCAGTACTTC.

The rearrangement joins TRBV5-1 to TRBJ1-4, with D maybe TRBD1 (5 bases). From germline, CDR1 is SGHRS and CDR2 YFSETQ. Trimming left V 0 bases short and J 7 bases short, with 13 bases between. This CDR3 comprises 15 residues. The CDR3 here is CASSLAGGTGEKLFF. The DNA of the CDR3 is TGCGCCAGCAGCTTGGCCGGGGGTACTGGTGAAAAACTGTTTTTT.

The rearrangement joins TRBV11-1 to TRBJ2-7; 7 bases are shared with TRBD1. The V gene end was trimmed by 5 bases and the J gene end by 3 bases; junction bases not matched to a gene: 7. The CDR3 contains 14 residues. Germline V gene lookup returns CDR1 SGHAT and CDR2 FQDESV (reference sequence). The CDR3 DNA reads as TGTGCCAGCAGCGGAGACAGGGTCTACTACGAGCAGTACTTC. This gives the protein CASSGDRVYYEQYF.

The CDR3 DNA sequence: TGTGCCAGCAGTTACCCGGGTGAAGCTTTCTTT. As protein: CASSYPGEAFF. The J gene is TRBJ1-1, the V gene TRBV6-5; D remains unclear. The length of the CDR3 is 11 residues. V was trimmed by 2 bases and J by 7 bases, leaving 5 bases between them. In germline, CDR1 is MNHEY, CDR2 SVGAGI.

This clone was seen more than once but under ten times. This sequence joins TRBV18 and TRBJ1-1; 7 bases match TRBD1. V was pared by 5 bases and J by 1 base, with 7 bases of the junction left unmatched. The CDR3 totals 15 residues. CDR1 is KGHSH, CDR2 LQKENI, per germline. The CDR3 loop reads CASSFAGTANTEAFF. CDR3 sequence (DNA): TGTGCCAGCTCATTCGCCGGGACAGCGAACACTGAAGCTTTCTTT.

This clone appeared a few times. The chain uses TRBV7-9 and TRBJ1-3; D not certain. The CDR3 has 16 residues. Trimming took off 5 bases at V and 1 base at J, with 15 bases between the two ends. The V gene's germline CDR1 is SEHNR and CDR2 FQNEAQ (reference sequence). CDR3 in DNA: TGTGCCAGCAGCAAAAATCCCTGGGCGTCTGGAAACACCATATATTTT. It encodes CASSKNPWASGNTIYF. The whole variable domain, filled in from reference TRBV7-9 and TRBJ1-3, reads DTGVSQNPRHKITKRGQNVTFRCDPISEHNRLYWYRQTLGQGPEFLTYFQNEAQLEKSRLLSDRFSAERPKGSFSTLEIQRTEQGDSAMYLCASSKNPWASGNTIYFGEGSWLTVV.

The chain is built from TRBV5-8 and TRBJ2-7; 8 bases line up with TRBD1. Germline V gene sequence: CDR1 SGHTS, CDR2 YDEGEE. The CDR3 extends over 13 amino acids. Trimming removed 10 bases from V and 2 bases from J; junction bases left unmatched: 8. Written as DNA, the CDR3 is TGTGCCGCGAACCACAGGGGGACCTACGAGCAGTACTTC. Amino acids: CAANHRGTYEQYF.

The chain is built from TRBV7-2 and TRBJ1-2; D is possibly TRBD1 (5 bases). Germline V lookup: CDR1 SGHTA, CDR2 FQGNSA. Trimming took off 4 bases at V and 4 bases at J, with 10 bases between the two ends. CDR3 length: 13 amino acids. The CDR3, as DNA: TGTGCCAGCAGCTCTGACGGGGGCTATGGCTACACCTTC. Protein: CASSSDGGYGYTF.